The next 22 T cell receptor beta chains were all read from a single sample in a study of a mutant IDH1 vaccine in newly diagnosed glioma. The time point here: week 47, end of study. The content of each vaccine dose was 300 ug of mutant IDH1 20-mer peptide, and topical imiquimod accompanied it. These receptors' targets are unknown. Data came from immunoSEQ multiplex PCR; TCRdb stores just in-frame clones and leaves some out. The table shows 10,000 to 15,000 clones, with around three quarters occurring only once. The sequencing used PBMCs, collected from a glioma patient whose treatment included an IDH1 peptide vaccine. These receptors all stem from a middle-aged woman with glioma.

The CDR3 sequence is CASSQGWGSGANVLTF. The DNA of the CDR3 is TGCGCCAGCAGCCAAGGGTGGGGGTCAGGGGCCAACGTCCTGACTTTC. The V and J genes are TRBV4-3 and TRBJ2-6; D is possibly TRBD1 or TRBD2 (5 bases each). The V end lost 1 base, the J end lost 4 bases, and 11 bases lay between the germline ends. The germline V gene encodes CDR1 LGHNA and CDR2 YSLEER. The CDR3 totals 16 residues.

The chain is built from TRBV27 and TRBJ2-7; 8 bases map to TRBD1. The CDR3 is 15 residues long. Germline V gives CDR1 MNHEY, CDR2 SMNVEV (reference sequence). Written as DNA, the CDR3 is TGTATCACCCCTGGCAGACAGGGGTCTTCCTACGAGCAGTACTTC. Residues: CITPGRQGSSYEQYF.

This sequence joins TRBV5-4 and TRBJ2-3; D is unclear. Trimming stripped 2 bases from V and 2 bases from J, with 15 bases between. The CDR3 sequence is 16 residues long. Per germline, CDR1 SGHNT and CDR2 YYREEE (reference sequence). CDR3 amino acids: CASSLKGPGDTDTQYF. The CDR3 DNA reads as TGTGCCAGCAGCTTAAAAGGGCCAGGAGACACAGATACGCAGTATTTT.

The rearrangement uses TRBV6-6 and TRBJ1-5; no clear D. CDR1 MNHNY and CDR2 SVGAGI come from the germline V gene (reference sequence). The CDR3 contains 14 residues. V lost 4 bases and J lost 2, with 9 bases in between. CDR3: CASSFDGGNQPQHF. The CDR3 DNA sequence: TGTGCCAGCAGTTTCGACGGAGGCAATCAGCCCCAGCATTTT.

The chain has TRBV2 and TRBJ1-5; no definite D call. From germline, CDR1 is SNHLY and CDR2 FYNNEI. The CDR3 runs to 13 residues. The V end was cut by 8 bases, the J end by 5 bases, with 13 bases between. The CDR3 region has the DNA TGTGCCAGCGGGCTCGGCCGAGATCAGCCCCAGCATTTT. Residues: CASGLGRDQPQHF.

DNA for the CDR3: TGTGCCAGCAGCGTACAAGTCTCGGGGTCTCAGGGCTACACCTTC. This translates into CASSVQVSGSQGYTF. The chain uses TRBV9 and TRBJ1-2; D not resolved. The V gene's germline CDR1 is SGDLS and CDR2 YYNGEE. Trimming removed 1 base at V and 8 bases at J, with 18 bases between. The CDR3 contains 15 residues.

The V and J genes are TRBV4-1 and TRBJ2-4; TRBD1 or TRBD2 may be the D gene (6 bases each). In germline, CDR1 is MGHRA, CDR2 YSYEKL. The CDR3 extends over 17 amino acids. Trimming left V 2 bases short and J 0 bases short, with 14 bases between. DNA of the CDR3: TGCGCCAGCAGCCAACCTGATGGGGGGCTAGCCAAAAACATTCAGTACTTC. Protein: CASSQPDGGLAKNIQYF.

The table lists this clone with a few counts. V and J are TRBV5-6 and TRBJ1-5; TRBD1 aligns across 7 bases. Germline V gene sequence: CDR1 SGHDT, CDR2 YYEEEE. This CDR3 is built from 13 residues. V was pared by 4 bases and J by 9 bases, with 7 bases of the junction left unmatched. CDR3 in amino acids: CASSLGGFRPQHF. CDR3 sequence (DNA): TGTGCCAGCAGCCTAGGGGGCTTTCGGCCCCAGCATTTT.

The V and J genes are TRBV9 and TRBJ1-4; D gene uncertain. The CDR3 is 14 amino acids. V lost 4 bases, J lost 8 bases, and 15 bases lay in between. Germline V gene sequence: CDR1 SGDLS, CDR2 YYNGEE. The CDR3 protein is CASSPSPGGEKLFF. Written as DNA, the CDR3 is TGTGCCAGCAGCCCCTCCCCAGGAGGAGAAAAACTGTTTTTT. Full variable domain (rest looked up from reference TRBV9 and TRBJ1-4): DSGVTQTPKHLITATGQRVTLRCSPRSGDLSVYWYQQSLDQGLQFLIQYYNGEERAKGNILERFSAQQFPDLHSELNLSSLELGDSALYFCASSPSPGGEKLFFGSGTQLSVL.

CDR3 in DNA: TGTGCCAGCAGCCAACCCCCATCCTTCGGGCAGGGAGAAGCTTTCTTT. Its translation: CASSQPPSFGQGEAFF. This sequence joins TRBV28 and TRBJ1-1; D is possibly TRBD1 (5 bases). Trimming removed 6 bases at V and 8 bases at J, with 25 bases between. Looked up from germline, CDR1 is MDHEN and CDR2 is SYDVKM. The CDR3 sequence is 16 residues long.

The chain combines TRBV7-2 with TRBJ2-5, with D hard to call. V lost 2 bases to trimming and J lost 3 bases, with 4 bases between them. Germline V lookup: CDR1 SGHTA, CDR2 FQGNSA. The CDR3 spans 12 residues. CDR3 sequence reads: CASSLIEETQYF. CDR3 nucleotides: TGTGCCAGCAGCTTAATTGAAGAGACCCAGTACTTC.

The chain links TRBV10-3 to TRBJ1-3, with D possibly matching TRBD1 (5 bases). The ends were cut back, 10 bases at V and 4 bases at J, with 11 bases in the middle. The CDR3 extends over 12 amino acids. Germline CDR1 and CDR2: ENHRY and SYGVKD. In DNA form, the CDR3 reads TGTGCCACGGAGGGACTGGGAAACACCATATATTTT. Encoded protein: CATEGLGNTIYF.

This chain joins TRBV6-4 and TRBJ2-3, with 11 bases identical to TRBD2. The CDR3 length is 15 residues. Trimming at V came to 3 bases and at J to 5 bases, leaving 4 bases not matched to a gene. The germline gives CDR1 MRHNA, CDR2 SNTAGT. The CDR3 DNA follows: TGTGCCAGCAGTGATAGCGGGGGGGCCCAAGATACGCAGTATTTT. Its translation is CASSDSGGAQDTQYF.

CDR3 residues: CASSLAEGYEQYF. The CDR3 DNA reads as TGTGCCAGCAGCTTAGCTGAGGGCTACGAGCAGTACTTC. V usage is TRBV7-6 and J usage is TRBJ2-7, with a possible D match to TRBD2 (5 bases). The CDR3 has 13 residues. V was pared by 0 bases and J by 3 bases, with 6 bases between. Germline CDR1 SGHVS, CDR2 FNYEAQ.

This chain links TRBV19 with TRBJ2-7; the match to TRBD1 covers 7 bases. The ends lost 3 bases at V and 3 bases at J; junction bases unmatched: 8. The CDR3 extends over 15 amino acids. Looked up from germline, CDR1 is LNHDA and CDR2 is SQIVND (reference sequence). This CDR3 reads CASSISRDRDYEQYF. The CDR3 DNA reads TGTGCCAGTAGTATTTCTAGGGACAGAGACTACGAGCAGTACTTC.

The chain carries TRBV7-3 and TRBJ1-6; TRBD1 aligns across 7 bases. Germline CDR1 SGHTA, CDR2 FQGTGA. This CDR3 has 15 residues. V trimming: 5 bases; J trimming: 17 bases; junction bases outside the gene matches: 18. The CDR3 loop is CASSPQPGQPLRVHF. The CDR3 DNA sequence: TGTGCCAGCAGCCCCCAGCCGGGACAGCCCTTGAGGGTCCACTTT. The whole variable domain, filled in from reference TRBV7-3 and TRBJ1-6, reads GAGVSQTPSNKVTEKGKYVELRCDPISGHTALYWYRQSLGQGPEFLIYFQGTGAADDSGLPNDRFFAVRPEGSVSTLKIQRTERGDSAVYLCASSPQPGQPLRVHFGNGTRLTVT.

The J gene is TRBJ1-4, the V gene TRBV5-6; 8 nucleotides agree with TRBD1. The CDR3 covers 16 residues. V was pared by 3 bases and J by 8 bases, with 12 bases of the junction left unmatched. CDR1 SGHDT and CDR2 YYEEEE come from the germline V gene. CDR3 protein: CASSSPGGPRNEKLFF. The CDR3 DNA sequence: TGTGCCAGCAGCTCGCCAGGGGGCCCACGGAACGAAAAACTGTTTTTT.

The rearrangement joins TRBV6-1 to TRBJ2-3; D possibly matches TRBD1 or TRBD2 (6 bases each). The CDR3 length is 13 residues. The germline gives CDR1 MNHNS, CDR2 SASEGT. Deletions cut 6 bases from V and 6 bases from J, with 13 bases between. In nucleotides, the CDR3 is TGTGCCAGCAGCGGGGGCCGGGTGGATACGCAGTATTTT. Residues: CASSGGRVDTQYF.

The chain couples TRBV7-9 to TRBJ1-3, with 7 nucleotides matching TRBD1. Unmatched junction bases numbered 3, after V lost 4 bases and J lost 0 bases. The germline CDR1 and CDR2 sequences are SEHNR and FQNEAQ (reference sequence). The CDR3 totals 15 residues. The CDR3 DNA follows: TGTGCCAGCAGCTCGGACAGGTCCTCTGGAAACACCATATATTTT. It translates to CASSSDRSSGNTIYF.

The CDR3 spells CASSWGLGTDGYTF. The CDR3, as DNA: TGTGCCAGCAGCTGGGGGTTGGGGACAGATGGCTACACCTTC. The chain combines TRBV5-6 with TRBJ1-2, with TRBD1 matching over 7 bases. J was trimmed by 6 bases and V by 3 bases; bases with no gene match: 8. CDR3 size: 14 residues. Germline-derived CDR1 and CDR2 are SGHDT and YYEEEE. The entire variable domain, with the rest obtained from reference TRBV5-6 and TRBJ1-2, is as follows: DAGVTQSPTHLIKTRGQQVTLRCSPKSGHDTVSWYQQALGQGPQFIFQYYEEEERQRGNFPDRFSGHQFPNYSSELNVNALLLGDSALYLCASSWGLGTDGYTFGSGTRLTVV.

This clone was seen a few times. V usage is TRBV6-1 and J usage is TRBJ1-4; D perhaps matches TRBD1 (5 bases). This CDR3 comprises 14 residues. Trimming took off 10 bases at V and 12 bases at J, with 24 bases between the two ends. The germline CDR1 and CDR2 sequences are MNHNS and SASEGT. Here the CDR3 DNA reads TGTGCCATTCAAACGGCAGGGCAAGGAGGCGAACTGTTTTTT. Its translation is CAIQTAGQGGELFF.

V and J are TRBV19 and TRBJ2-1; 13 nucleotides agree with TRBD2. Trimming removed 5 bases from V and 8 bases from J; junction bases left unmatched: 6. Germline-derived CDR1 and CDR2 are LNHDA and SQIVND (reference sequence). This CDR3 spans 15 amino acids. The CDR3, as DNA: TGTGCCAGTAGTTGGGGACTAGCGGGATCGGATGAGCAGTTCTTC. Its translation is CASSWGLAGSDEQFF. The full variable domain, in which reference TRBV19 and TRBJ2-1 provide the parts outside the CDR3, is DGGITQSPKYLFRKEGQNVTLSCEQNLNHDAMYWYRQDPGQGLRLIYYSQIVNDFQKGDIAEGYSVSREKKESFPLTVTSAQKNPTAFYLCASSWGLAGSDEQFFGPGTRLTVL.